This T cell receptor (beta chain) was identified in a study of CD8 T cells in Susac syndrome. V was trimmed by 7 bases and J by 6 bases, leaving 12 bases between them. The CDR3 has 13 residues. CDR1 and CDR2 from the germline V gene are SGHTA and FQGNSA. A quantity of about 0.45 to 1 ug RNA underwent reverse transcription using random hexamers. Amplification of TCR beta CDR3 used immunoSEQ multiplex PCR across 54 Vbeta and 13 Jbeta. TCRdb reanalysed the immunoSEQ multiplex PCR reads using MiXCR and keeps one entry per CDR3 protein. The sample lists 180,000 or so distinct CDR3 sequences; 90% to 96% were seen once. The multiple sclerosis control group was made up of treatment-naive patients with stable or active relapsing-remitting disease.

Sequencing used CD4+ T cells from PBMCs. The chain joins TRBV7-2 to TRBJ2-2; no firm D call. This TCR derives from a human donor with multiple sclerosis. CDR3 protein: CASTPLGPGELFF. DNA of the CDR3: TGTGCCAGCACCCCGCTGGGCCCCGGGGAGCTGTTTTTT.